This T cell receptor (beta chain) was sequenced in a study of low-dose radiotherapy and immunotherapy resistance in tumors. The time point was: before trial treatment. Primers targeting TRAV and TRBV primed first-strand cDNA, covering alpha and beta chains. For amplifying TCRs, the PCR ran for about 20 cycles with Phusion, which was used together with a constant-region primer and the adapter on the V primers. Via MiXCR, TCRdb re-called the reads, giving one row per CDR3 protein. The sample consists of tens of thousands of distinct CDR3 sequences, roughly 30% of them appearing once. The TCR comes from a female donor with ovarian cancer. The material sequenced was PBMCs, taken before treatment.

The CDR3 here is CASSLADEQFF. The CDR3 DNA sequence: TGCGCCAGCAGCTTGGCCGATGAGCAGTTCTTC. The rearrangement uses TRBV5-1 and TRBJ2-1; unclear D gene. CDR3 size: 11 residues. Trimming took 0 bases from V and 8 from J, leaving 3 bases between them. Germline CDR1 and CDR2: SGHRS and YFSETQ. Looking up the rest from reference TRBV5-1 and TRBJ2-1 gives the full variable domain: KAGVTQTPRYLIKTRGQQVTLSCSPISGHRSVSWYQQTPGQGLQFLFEYFSETQRNKGNFPGRFSGRQFSNSRSEMNVSTLELGDSALYLCASSLADEQFFGPGTRLTVL.